The following is a T cell receptor (beta chain) sequence with its context. Trimming took 4 bases from V and 0 from J, leaving 5 bases between them. The germline V gene encodes CDR1 SGHDN and CDR2 FVKESK. The CDR3 totals 13 residues. The data originate from a study of blood T cell repertoires in COVID-19. Across the whole study: Collection of acute and convalescent COVID-19 samples took place in the United States, Italy and Spain.

Authors' methods: Quantification of nucleated cells was approximated via reference gene primer amplification. The protocol was immunoSEQ multiplex PCR, while the TCRdb copy is restricted to in-frame clones and leaves out a portion. The D gene and trimming were derived from the DNA, and the V and J assignments and clone size from that table. Here the sample spans fewer than 250,000 clones, more than 70% being singletons. This sequence joins TRBV14 and TRBJ2-3; D is ambiguous. The sample comprised peripheral blood. The receptor comes from a woman aged 50 to 60 with acute or convalescent COVID-19. CDR3 amino acids: CASSPPSTDTQYF. The CDR3 region has the DNA TGTGCCAGCAGCCCCCCTAGCACAGATACGCAGTATTTT. Full variable domain (remainder filled in from reference TRBV14 and TRBJ2-3): EAGVTQFPSHSVIEKGQTVTLRCDPISGHDNLYWYRRVMGKEIKFLLHFVKESKQDESGMPNNRFLAERTGGTYSTLKVQPAELEDSGVYFCASSPPSTDTQYFGPGTRLTVL.